This T cell receptor (beta chain) was captured by sequencing in a study of cytomegalovirus exposure and HLA in healthy donors. Study-level points and caveats: Accurate predictions that matched the HLA-A and HLA-B alleles of most subjects were reportedly made from TCR beta sequences.

CDR1 MDHEN and CDR2 SYDVKM come from the germline V gene. The CDR3 is 14 amino acids. Trimming removed 1 base from V and 2 bases from J, with 9 bases in between. The PCR was carried out with 60 Vbeta primers and 13 Jbeta primers. Authors' processing steps: There were tens of millions of unique TCR beta chains by a later count, and 8.5 million to 14 million of them were shared. Here immunoSEQ multiplex PCR was the method, and the copy in TCRdb shows in-frame clones only, minus some. That table furnishes V, J and clone size, whereas the DNA furnished D and trimming. The sample lists roughly 150,000 clones; about 80% were seen once. With respect to this clone: Its antigen is unidentified.

This clonotype was sampled from a man in his thirties or forties in good health and CMV-seronegative. The V call is TRBV28, the J call TRBJ2-7; D possibly corresponds to TRBD1 (6 bases). Sequenced material: PBMCs. The CDR3 reads CASSLLGQPYEQYF. In DNA, the CDR3 is TGTGCCAGCAGTTTATTAGGACAGCCCTACGAGCAGTACTTC. The whole variable domain, remainder taken from reference TRBV28 and TRBJ2-7, is DVKVTQSSRYLVKRTGEKVFLECVQDMDHENMFWYRQDPGLGLRLIYFSYDVKMKEKGDIPEGYSVSREKKERFSLILESASTNQTSMYLCASSLLGQPYEQYFGPGTRLTVT.